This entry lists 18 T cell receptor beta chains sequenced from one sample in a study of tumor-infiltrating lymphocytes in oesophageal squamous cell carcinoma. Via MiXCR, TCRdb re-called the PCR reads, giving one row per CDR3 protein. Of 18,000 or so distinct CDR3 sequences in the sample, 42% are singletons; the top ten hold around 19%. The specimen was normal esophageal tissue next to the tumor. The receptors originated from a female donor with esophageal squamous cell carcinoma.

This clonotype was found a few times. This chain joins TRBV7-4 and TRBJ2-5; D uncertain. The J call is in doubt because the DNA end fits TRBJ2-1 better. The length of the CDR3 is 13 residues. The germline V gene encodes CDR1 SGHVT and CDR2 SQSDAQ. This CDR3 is CASSLTGYNEQFF. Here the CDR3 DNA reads TGTGCCAGCAGCTTAACCGGGTACAATGAGCAGTTCTTC.

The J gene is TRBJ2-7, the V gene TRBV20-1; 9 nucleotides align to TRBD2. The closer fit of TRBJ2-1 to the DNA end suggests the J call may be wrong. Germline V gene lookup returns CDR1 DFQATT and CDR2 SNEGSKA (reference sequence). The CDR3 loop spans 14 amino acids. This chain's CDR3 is CSADAGGAFNEQFF. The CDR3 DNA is TGCAGTGCCGATGCGGGGGGGGCCTTCAATGAGCAGTTCTTC.

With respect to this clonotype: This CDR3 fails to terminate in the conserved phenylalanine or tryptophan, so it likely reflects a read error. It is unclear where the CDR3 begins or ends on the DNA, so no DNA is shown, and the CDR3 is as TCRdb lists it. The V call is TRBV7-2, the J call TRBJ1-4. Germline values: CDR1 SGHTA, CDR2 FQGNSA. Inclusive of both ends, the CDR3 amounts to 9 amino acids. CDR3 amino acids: CASSFPGRA.

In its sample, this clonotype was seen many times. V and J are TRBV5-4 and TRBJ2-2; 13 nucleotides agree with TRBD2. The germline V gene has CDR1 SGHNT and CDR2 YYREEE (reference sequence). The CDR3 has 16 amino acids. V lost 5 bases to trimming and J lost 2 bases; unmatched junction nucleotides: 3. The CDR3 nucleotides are TGTGCCAGCAGACCGGGACTAGCGGGAAACACCGGGGAGCTGTTTTTT. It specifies CASRPGLAGNTGELFF.

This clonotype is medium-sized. CDR3 amino acids: CASGLVGGEGLVQPQHF. CDR3 sequence (DNA): TGTGCTAGTGGTTTGGTTGGTGGGGAGGGGTTAGTTCAGCCCCAGCATTTT. V and J are TRBV12-5 and TRBJ1-5; D is perhaps TRBD1 (5 bases). Looked up from germline, CDR1 is LGHNT and CDR2 is FRNRAP. The CDR3 is made up of 17 amino acids. Trimming pared 0 bases from V and 6 bases from J, leaving 18 bases between.

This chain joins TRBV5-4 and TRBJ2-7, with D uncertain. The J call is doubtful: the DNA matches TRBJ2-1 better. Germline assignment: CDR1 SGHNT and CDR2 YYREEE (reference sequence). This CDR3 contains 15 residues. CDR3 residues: CASSLDPTNYNEQFF. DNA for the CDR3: TGTGCCAGCAGCTTGGACCCAACCAACTACAATGAGCAGTTCTTC.

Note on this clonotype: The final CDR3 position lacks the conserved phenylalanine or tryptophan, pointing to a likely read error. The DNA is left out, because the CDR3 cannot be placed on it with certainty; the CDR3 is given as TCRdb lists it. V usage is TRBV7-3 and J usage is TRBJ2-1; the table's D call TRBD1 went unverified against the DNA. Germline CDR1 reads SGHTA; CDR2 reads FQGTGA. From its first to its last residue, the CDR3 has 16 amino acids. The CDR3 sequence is CASSPNTGGYGYTFGS.

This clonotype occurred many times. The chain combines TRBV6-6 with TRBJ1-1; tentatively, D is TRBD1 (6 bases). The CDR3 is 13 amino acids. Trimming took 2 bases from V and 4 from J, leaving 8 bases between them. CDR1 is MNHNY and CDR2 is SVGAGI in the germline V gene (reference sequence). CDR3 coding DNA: TGTGCCAGCAGTTACAGGGGGGGCACTGAAGCTTTCTTT. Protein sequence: CASSYRGGTEAFF.

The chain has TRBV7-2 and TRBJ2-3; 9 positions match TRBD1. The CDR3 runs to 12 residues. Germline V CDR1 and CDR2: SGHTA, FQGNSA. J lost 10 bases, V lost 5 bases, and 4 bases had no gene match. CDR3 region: CASSQTGGPQYF. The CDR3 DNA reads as TGTGCCAGCAGCCAGACAGGGGGACCGCAGTATTTT.

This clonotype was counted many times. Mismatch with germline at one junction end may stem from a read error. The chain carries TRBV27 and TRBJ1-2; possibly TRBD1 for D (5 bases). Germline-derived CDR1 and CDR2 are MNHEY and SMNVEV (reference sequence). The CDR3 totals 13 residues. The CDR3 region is CASRRGGETSPVF. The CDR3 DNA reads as TGTGCCAGCAGAAGGGGAGGGGAAACCTCACCAGTCTTC.

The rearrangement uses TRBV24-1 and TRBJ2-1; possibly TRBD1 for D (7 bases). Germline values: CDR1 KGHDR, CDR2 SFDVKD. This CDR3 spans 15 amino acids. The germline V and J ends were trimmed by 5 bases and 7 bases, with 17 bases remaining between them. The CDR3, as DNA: TGTGCCACCAGTGCGGGGGACAGTACCCTAAATGAGCAGTTCTTC. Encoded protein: CATSAGDSTLNEQFF.

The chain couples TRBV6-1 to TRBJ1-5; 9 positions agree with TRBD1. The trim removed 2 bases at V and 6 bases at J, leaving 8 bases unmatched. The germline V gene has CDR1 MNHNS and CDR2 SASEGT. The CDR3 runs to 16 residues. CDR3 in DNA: TGTGCCAGCAGTGAAATGGGGACAGGGACGGGTCAGCCCCAGCATTTT. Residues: CASSEMGTGTGQPQHF.

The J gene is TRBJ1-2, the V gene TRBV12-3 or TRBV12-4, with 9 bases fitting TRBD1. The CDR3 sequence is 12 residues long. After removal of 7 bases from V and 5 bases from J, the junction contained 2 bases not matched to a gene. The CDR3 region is CASTDRGYGYTF. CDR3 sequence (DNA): TGTGCCAGCACCGACAGGGGGTATGGCTACACCTTC.

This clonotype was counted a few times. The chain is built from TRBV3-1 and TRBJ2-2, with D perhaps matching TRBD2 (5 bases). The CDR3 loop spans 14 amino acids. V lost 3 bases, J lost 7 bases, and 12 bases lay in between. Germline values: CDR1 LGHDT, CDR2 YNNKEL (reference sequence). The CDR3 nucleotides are TGTGCCAGCAGCCATAGGAGGAGTCACGGGGAGCTGTTTTTT. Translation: CASSHRRSHGELFF.

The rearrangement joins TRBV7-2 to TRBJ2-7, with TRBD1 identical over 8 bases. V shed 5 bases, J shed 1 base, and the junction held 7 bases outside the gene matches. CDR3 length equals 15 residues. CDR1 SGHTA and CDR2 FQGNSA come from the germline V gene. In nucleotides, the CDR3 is TGTGCCAGCAGCGAATCGGGACAGGCTTCCTACGAGCAGTACTTC. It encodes CASSESGQASYEQYF.

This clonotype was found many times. The CDR3 DNA reads as TGCGCCAGCAGTGATTTTACGGGGGCCGGATCCTGGCAGTATTTT. Translated: CASSDFTGAGSWQYF. The chain is built from TRBV10-1 and TRBJ2-3; D is perhaps TRBD1 or TRBD2 (6 bases each). There are 15 residues in the CDR3. Germline CDR1 is WNHNN and CDR2 is SYGVQD (reference sequence). Trimming took 3 bases from V and 11 from J, leaving 21 bases between them.

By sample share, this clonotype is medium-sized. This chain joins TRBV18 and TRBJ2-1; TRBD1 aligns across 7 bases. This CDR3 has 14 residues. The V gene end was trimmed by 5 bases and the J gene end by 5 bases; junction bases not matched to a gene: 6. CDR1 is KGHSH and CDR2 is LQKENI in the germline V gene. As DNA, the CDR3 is TGTGCCAGCTCATTCTCGACAGGGAACAATGAGCAGTTCTTC. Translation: CASSFSTGNNEQFF.

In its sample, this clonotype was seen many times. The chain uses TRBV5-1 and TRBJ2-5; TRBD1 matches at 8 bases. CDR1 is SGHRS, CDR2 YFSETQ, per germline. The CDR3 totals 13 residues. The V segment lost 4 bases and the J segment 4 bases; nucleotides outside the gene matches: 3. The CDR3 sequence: CASSLGQGETQYF. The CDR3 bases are TGCGCCAGCAGCCTCGGACAGGGAGAGACCCAGTACTTC. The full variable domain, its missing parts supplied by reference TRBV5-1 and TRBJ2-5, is KAGVTQTPRYLIKTRGQQVTLSCSPISGHRSVSWYQQTPGQGLQFLFEYFSETQRNKGNFPGRFSGRQFSNSRSEMNVSTLELGDSALYLCASSLGQGETQYFGPGTRLLVL.